These 5 T cell receptor beta chains were all obtained from the same sample, sequenced in a study of T cells in Graves' hyperthyroidism and ophthalmopathy (dated 2019 in TCRdb). Libraries were prepared through multiplex PCR. Data came from an Illumina HiSeq 2000. The TCR beta CDR3 regions were amplified from the RNA transcripts. A first-round RT-PCR of the TCR CDR3 used the HTBI primer set with the Qiagen OneStep RT-PCR kit. Clones were called with MiXCR by TCRdb after fastp trimmed the public reads at Q25, and only in-frame beta chains were retained. Each entry is one CDR3 protein sequence, shown with its most common DNA and genes. For this sample the table gives about 380,000 distinct CDR3 sequences, of which approximately 17% were detected only once. 35% to 50% of the sample goes to the ten largest clones. Sequencing was carried out using blood. All receptors come from a man between 18 and 29 years old with Graves' ophthalmopathy.

This clonotype occurred a few times. The chain joins TRBV7-3 to TRBJ1-2, with D possibly TRBD1 on 6 matching bases. Germline assignment: CDR1 SGHTA and CDR2 FQGTGA. Between the trimmed V and J ends, which lost 5 bases and 8 bases, there was a span of 18 bases. The CDR3 has 14 amino acids. The CDR3 sequence is CASSKGHPQYGYTF. The CDR3 DNA reads TGTGCCAGCAGCAAGGGACACCCTCAGTACGGCTACACCTTC.

This clonotype occurred many times. The chain is built from TRBV12-3 or TRBV12-4 and TRBJ1-3; 8 bases map to TRBD1. Unmatched junction bases numbered 1, after V lost 2 bases and J lost 7 bases. The CDR3 covers 13 residues. CDR3 bases: TGTGCCAGCAGTTTAAACAGGGGGAACACCATATATTTT. It yields the protein CASSLNRGNTIYF.

Worth noting for this clonotype: It may be a read error: a sequence one base away is much more abundant. The rearrangement uses TRBV13 and TRBJ2-7, with D maybe TRBD1 (6 bases). Trimming took 1 base from V and 4 from J, leaving 14 bases between them. The CDR3 is 15 amino acids. Germline lookup yields CDR1 PRHDT and CDR2 FYEKMQ (reference sequence). CDR3 in amino acids: CASSLAGDGQYEQYF. The CDR3 bases are TGTGCCAGCAGCTTAGCAGGGGACGGCCAGTACGAGCAGTACTTC.

This chain uses TRBV27 with TRBJ2-5; 10 bases agree with TRBD1. V was pared by 2 bases and J by 5 bases, with 8 bases of the junction left unmatched. The V gene's germline CDR1 is MNHEY and CDR2 SMNVEV (reference sequence). CDR3 length equals 16 residues. The CDR3 spells CASSLLGQGRGETQYF. In DNA form, the CDR3 reads TGTGCCAGCAGTTTACTGGGACAGGGGCGCGGGGAGACCCAGTACTTC.

Ten or more counts support this clonotype. The chain couples TRBV29-1 to TRBJ2-3; D is undetermined. The CDR3 loop spans 13 amino acids. Germline V gives CDR1 SQVTM, CDR2 ANQGSEA. Trimming took 3 bases from V and 2 from J, leaving 9 bases between them. The CDR3 loop is CSVESQTTDTQYF. Written as DNA, the CDR3 is TGCAGCGTTGAGTCCCAGACCACAGATACGCAGTATTTT.